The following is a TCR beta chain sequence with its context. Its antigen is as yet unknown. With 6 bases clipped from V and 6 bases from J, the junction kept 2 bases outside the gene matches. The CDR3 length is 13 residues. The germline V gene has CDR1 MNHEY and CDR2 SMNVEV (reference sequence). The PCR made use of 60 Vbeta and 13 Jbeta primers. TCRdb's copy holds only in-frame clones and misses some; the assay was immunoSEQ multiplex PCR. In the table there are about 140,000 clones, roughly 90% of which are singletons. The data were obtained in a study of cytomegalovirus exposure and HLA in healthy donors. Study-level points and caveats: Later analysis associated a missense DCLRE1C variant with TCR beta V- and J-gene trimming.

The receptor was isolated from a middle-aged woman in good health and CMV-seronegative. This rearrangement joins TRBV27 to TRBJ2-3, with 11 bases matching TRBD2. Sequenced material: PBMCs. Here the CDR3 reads CASRVAGGDTQYF. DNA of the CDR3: TGTGCCAGCAGGGTAGCGGGAGGGGATACGCAGTATTTT.